This T cell receptor beta chain stems from a study of T cell responses to AZD1222 COVID-19 vaccine. V lost 3 bases to trimming and J lost 2 bases; unmatched junction nucleotides: 6. From germline, CDR1 is KGHSH and CDR2 LQKENI. The CDR3 has 15 amino acids. Second-dose intervals near 4 or 12 weeks were combined. Study observations and caveats: Only a handful of AZD1222 recipients, roughly 6 in all, had baseline seropositivity.

On this clone: Antigen unknown.

Repertoires were generated with immunoSEQ multiplex PCR, while TCRdb's copy carries only in-frame clones and drops some. There are some 160,000 clones in the sample; roughly 90% occur only once, and about 2% lies in the top ten. Source: peripheral blood, taken 28 days after the second AZD1222 dose. The sequence came from an adult who received the AZD1222 COVID-19 vaccine. V usage is TRBV18 and J usage is TRBJ2-5; 7 bases fit TRBD1. This chain's CDR3 is CASSPGQNLQETQYF. The DNA of the CDR3 is TGTGCCAGCTCACCGGGACAGAACCTACAAGAGACCCAGTACTTC. Full variable domain (missing parts from reference TRBV18 and TRBJ2-5): NAGVMQNPRHLVRRRGQEARLRCSPMKGHSHVYWYRQLPEEGLKFMVYLQKENIIDESGMPKERFSAEFPKEGPSILRIQQVVRGDSAAYFCASSPGQNLQETQYFGPGTRLLVL.